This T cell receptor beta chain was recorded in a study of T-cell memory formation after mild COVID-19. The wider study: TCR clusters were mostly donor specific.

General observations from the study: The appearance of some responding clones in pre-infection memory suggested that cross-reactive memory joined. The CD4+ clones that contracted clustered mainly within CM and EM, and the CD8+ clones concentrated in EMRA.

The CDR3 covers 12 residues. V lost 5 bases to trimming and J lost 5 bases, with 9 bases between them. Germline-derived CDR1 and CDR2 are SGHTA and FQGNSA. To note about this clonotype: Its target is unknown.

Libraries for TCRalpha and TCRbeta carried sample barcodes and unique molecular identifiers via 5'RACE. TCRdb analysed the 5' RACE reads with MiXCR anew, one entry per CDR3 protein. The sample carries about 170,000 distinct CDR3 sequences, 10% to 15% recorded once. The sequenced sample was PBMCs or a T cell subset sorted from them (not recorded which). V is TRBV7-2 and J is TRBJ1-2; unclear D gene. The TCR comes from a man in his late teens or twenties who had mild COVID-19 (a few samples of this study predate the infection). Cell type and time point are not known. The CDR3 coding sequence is TGTGCCAGCAGCCGACCTACTTATGGCTACACCTTC. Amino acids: CASSRPTYGYTF.